The source of this T cell receptor (beta chain) is a study of blood T cell repertoires in COVID-19. Study information: The United States, Italy and Spain provided the acute and convalescent COVID-19 samples. Sources were T cells, B-cell-depleted T cells, or PBMCs; the material itself was cDNA or gDNA.

CDR1 and CDR2 (germline): MNHEY, SMNVEV (reference sequence). V dropped 2 bases and J dropped 4 bases, with 10 bases sitting between them. The CDR3 extends over 14 amino acids. Under the authors' procedure: By means of reference gene primer amplification, nucleated cell counts were estimated. Sequencing used immunoSEQ multiplex PCR; TCRdb keeps in-frame clones, though not all of them. The V and J calls and the clone size are those of that table, but D and trimming were determined from the DNA. The top ten clones hold 15% to 18% of a sample with tens of thousands of clones, approximately 78% of them seen once.

V gene TRBV27 combines with J gene TRBJ2-3; D might be TRBD1 (6 bases). The material sequenced was peripheral blood. The source of this sequence is a human donor in a cohort sampled during active COVID-19. CDR3 protein: CASSLHREPDTQYF. The CDR3 DNA is TGTGCCAGCAGTTTACACAGGGAACCAGATACGCAGTATTTT.